Each of the 5 T cell receptor beta chains below was sequenced from the same sample in a study of CD8+ T cells in alopecia areata. cDNA prepared by RNA extraction and subsequent reverse transcription served as the template for sequencing. Here immunoSEQ multiplex PCR was the method, and the copy in TCRdb shows in-frame clones only, minus some. Of about 200,000 clones in the sample, 58% were seen once. As for treatment: oral pan-JAK inhibitor, 5-10 mg twice daily. The source material was CD4+ T cells sorted from blood, sampled at week 24, from a patient treated with tofacitinib. The receptors stem from a human donor with alopecia areata.

This clone was counted only a few times. The chain combines TRBV5-1 with TRBJ2-3; 7 bases align to TRBD1. Per the germline V gene, CDR1 is SGHRS and CDR2 is YFSETQ. J gave up 1 base and V 7 bases, and 3 bases lay outside the gene matches. This CDR3 contains 13 residues. Here the CDR3 DNA reads TGCGCCAGCGGGACAGAAGGCACAGATACGCAGTATTTT. Translated: CASGTEGTDTQYF.

The rearrangement uses TRBV5-1 and TRBJ1-2, with a weak D call TRBD1 (5 bases). Germline V gene data show CDR1 as SGHRS and CDR2 as YFSETQ. V lost 0 bases to trimming and J lost 3 bases, with 9 bases between them. This CDR3 is built from 14 residues. CDR3 coding DNA: TGCGCCAGCAGCTTGGGGGCCAGGGACTATGGCTACACCTTC. The encoded protein is CASSLGARDYGYTF.

The V call is TRBV4-2, the J call TRBJ2-6, with a weak D call TRBD1 (7 bases). CDR1 LGHNA and CDR2 YNFKEQ come from the germline V gene. The V end lost 2 bases, the J end lost 4 bases, and 15 bases lay between the germline ends. The CDR3 sequence is 17 residues long. Here the CDR3 reads CASSQTGELAGANVLTF. CDR3 in DNA: TGTGCCAGCAGCCAAACAGGGGAACTAGCCGGGGCCAACGTCCTGACTTTC.

The genes are TRBV7-9 and TRBJ2-6; no reliable D call. V lost 2 bases to trimming and J lost 2 bases, with 10 bases between them. Germline V gene data show CDR1 as SEHNR and CDR2 as FQNEAQ (reference sequence). The CDR3 contains 16 residues. In nucleotides, the CDR3 is TGTGCCAGCAGCTTATCCCCTATTCCTGGGGCCAACGTCCTGACTTTC. Its translation is CASSLSPIPGANVLTF.

This chain joins TRBV29-1 and TRBJ2-1; D possibly matches TRBD1 or TRBD2 (5 bases each). Trimming removed 6 bases at V and 7 bases at J, with 22 bases between. CDR1 and CDR2 (germline): SQVTM, ANQGSEA. This CDR3 is 15 amino acids long. In DNA form, the CDR3 reads TGCAGCGTCGGGCTAGGGACCGATCCCCGTAATGAGCAGTTCTTC. This encodes CSVGLGTDPRNEQFF.